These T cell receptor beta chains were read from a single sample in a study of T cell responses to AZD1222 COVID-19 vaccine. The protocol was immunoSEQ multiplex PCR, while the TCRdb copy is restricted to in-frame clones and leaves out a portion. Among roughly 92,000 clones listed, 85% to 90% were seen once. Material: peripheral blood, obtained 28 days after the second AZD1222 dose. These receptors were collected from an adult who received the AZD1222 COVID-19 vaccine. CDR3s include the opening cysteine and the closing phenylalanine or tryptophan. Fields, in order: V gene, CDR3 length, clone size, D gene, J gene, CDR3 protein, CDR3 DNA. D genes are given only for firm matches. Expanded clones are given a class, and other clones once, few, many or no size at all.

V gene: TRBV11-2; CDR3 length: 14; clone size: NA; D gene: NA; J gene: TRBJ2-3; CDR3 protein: CASSPGAWDYTQYF; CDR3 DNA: TGTGCCAGCAGCCCGGGCGCTTGGGACTATACGCAGTATTTT
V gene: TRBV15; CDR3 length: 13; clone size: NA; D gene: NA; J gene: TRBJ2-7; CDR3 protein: CATSRERWYEQYF; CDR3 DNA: TGTGCCACCAGCAGAGAGAGGTGGTACGAGCAGTACTTC
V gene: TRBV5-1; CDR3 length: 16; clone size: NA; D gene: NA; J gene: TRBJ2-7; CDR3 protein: CASSLGSAGPSYEQYF; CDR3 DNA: TGCGCCAGCAGCTTGGGGTCTGCGGGACCCTCCTACGAGCAGTACTTC
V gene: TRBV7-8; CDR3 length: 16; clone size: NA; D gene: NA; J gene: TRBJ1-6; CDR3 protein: CASSLRWSQGNSPLHF; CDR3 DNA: TGTGCCAGCAGCTTAAGGTGGTCTCAGGGTAACTCACCCCTCCACTTT
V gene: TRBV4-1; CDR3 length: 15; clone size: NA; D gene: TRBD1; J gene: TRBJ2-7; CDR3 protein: CASSQPGTVSYEQYF; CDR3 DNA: TGCGCCAGCAGCCAACCCGGGACAGTCTCCTACGAGCAGTACTTC
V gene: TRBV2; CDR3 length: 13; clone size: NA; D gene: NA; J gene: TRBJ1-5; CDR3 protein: CASSAGYNQPQHF; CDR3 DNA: TGTGCCAGCAGTGCTGGGTACAATCAGCCCCAGCATTTT
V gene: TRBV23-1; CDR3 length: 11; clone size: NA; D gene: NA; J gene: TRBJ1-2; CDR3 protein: CASSQVDGYTF; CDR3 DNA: TGCGCCAGCAGTCAGGTCGATGGCTACACCTTC
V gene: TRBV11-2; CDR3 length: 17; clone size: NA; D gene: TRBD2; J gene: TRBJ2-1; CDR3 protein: CASSPRWASGGGNEQFF; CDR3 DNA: TGTGCCAGCAGCCCTCGTTGGGCTAGCGGGGGGGGGAATGAGCAGTTCTTC
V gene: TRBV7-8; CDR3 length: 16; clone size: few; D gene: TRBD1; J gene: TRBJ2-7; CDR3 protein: CASSLIGTGRSYEQYF; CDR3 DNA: TGTGCCAGCAGCTTAATCGGGACAGGTCGCTCTTACGAGCAGTACTTC
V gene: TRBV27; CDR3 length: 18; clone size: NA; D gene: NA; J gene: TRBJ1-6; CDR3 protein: CASSFGQFRSSYNSPLHF; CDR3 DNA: TGTGCCAGCAGTTTTGGACAGTTTCGGAGCTCCTATAATTCACCCCTCCACTTT
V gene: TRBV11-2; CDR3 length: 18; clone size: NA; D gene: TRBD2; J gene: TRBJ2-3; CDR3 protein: CASSLVLAGAGGTDTQYF; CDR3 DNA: TGTGCCAGCAGCTTGGTACTAGCGGGGGCCGGGGGCACAGATACGCAGTATTTT
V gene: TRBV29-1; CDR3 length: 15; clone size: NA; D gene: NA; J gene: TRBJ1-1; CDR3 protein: CSVGELGGANTEAFF; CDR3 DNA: TGCAGCGTTGGAGAGCTCGGGGGGGCGAACACTGAAGCTTTCTTT
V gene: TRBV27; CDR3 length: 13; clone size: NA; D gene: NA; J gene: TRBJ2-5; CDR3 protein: CASSFSFWETQYF; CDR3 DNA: TGTGCCAGCAGTTTTAGTTTCTGGGAGACCCAGTACTTC
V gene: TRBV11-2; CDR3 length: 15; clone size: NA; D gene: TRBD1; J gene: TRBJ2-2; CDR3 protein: CASSLVDRVDGELFF; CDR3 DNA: TGTGCCAGCAGCTTAGTAGACAGGGTTGACGGGGAGCTGTTTTTT
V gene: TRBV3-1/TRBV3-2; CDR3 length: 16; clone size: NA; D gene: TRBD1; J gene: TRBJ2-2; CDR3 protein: CASSQGGTVGTGELFF; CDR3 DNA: TGTGCCAGCAGCCAAGGAGGGACAGTGGGCACCGGGGAGCTGTTTTTT
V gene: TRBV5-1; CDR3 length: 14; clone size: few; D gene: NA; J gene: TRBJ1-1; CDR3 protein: CASSLGGGNTEAFF; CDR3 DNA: TGCGCCAGCAGCTTGGGGGGTGGGAACACTGAAGCTTTCTTT
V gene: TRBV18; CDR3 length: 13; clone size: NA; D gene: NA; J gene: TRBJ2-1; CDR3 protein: CASSPGTYNEQFF; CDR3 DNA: TGTGCCAGCTCACCAGGGACTTACAATGAGCAGTTCTTC
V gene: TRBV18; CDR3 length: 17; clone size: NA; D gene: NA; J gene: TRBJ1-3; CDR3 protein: CASSPNAGPSSGNTIYF; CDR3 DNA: TGTGCCAGCTCTCCCAATGCCGGGCCGAGCTCTGGAAACACCATATATTTT
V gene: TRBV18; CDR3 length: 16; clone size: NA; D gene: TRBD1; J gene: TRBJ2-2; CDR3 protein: CASSPRGTGNTGELFF; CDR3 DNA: TGTGCCAGCTCCCCCCGGGGGACAGGGAACACCGGGGAGCTGTTTTTT
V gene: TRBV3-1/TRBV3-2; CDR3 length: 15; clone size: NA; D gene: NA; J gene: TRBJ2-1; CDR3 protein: CASSQGQSGYNEQFF; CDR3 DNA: TGTGCCAGCAGCCAAGGTCAATCGGGATATAATGAGCAGTTCTTC
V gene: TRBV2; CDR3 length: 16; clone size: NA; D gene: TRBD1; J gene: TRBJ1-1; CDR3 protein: CASSAAATGGFTEAFF; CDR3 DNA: TGTGCCAGCAGTGCGGCGGCAACAGGGGGCTTCACTGAAGCTTTCTTT
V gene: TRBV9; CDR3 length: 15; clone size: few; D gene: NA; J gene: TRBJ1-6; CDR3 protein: CASSALVGRNSPLHF; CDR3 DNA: TGTGCCAGCAGCGCCCTTGTAGGACGCAATTCACCCCTCCACTTT
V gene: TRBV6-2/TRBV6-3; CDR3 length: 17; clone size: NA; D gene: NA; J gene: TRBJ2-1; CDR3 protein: CASSYSTGLSSYNEQFF; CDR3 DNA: TGTGCCAGCAGTTACTCGACAGGTTTAAGCTCCTACAATGAGCAGTTCTTC
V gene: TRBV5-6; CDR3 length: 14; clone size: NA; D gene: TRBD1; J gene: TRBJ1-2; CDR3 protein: CASSLRDRAGGYTF; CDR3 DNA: TGTGCCAGCAGTTTACGGGACAGGGCAGGCGGCTACACCTTC
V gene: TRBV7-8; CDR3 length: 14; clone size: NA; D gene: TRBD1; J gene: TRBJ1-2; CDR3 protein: CASSLIQGSYGYTF; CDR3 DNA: TGTGCCAGCAGCCTAATACAGGGGTCATATGGCTACACCTTC
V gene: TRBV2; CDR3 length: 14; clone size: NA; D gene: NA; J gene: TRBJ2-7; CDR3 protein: CASSTWTETYEQYF; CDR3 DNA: TGTGCCAGCAGTACTTGGACGGAGACCTACGAGCAGTACTTC
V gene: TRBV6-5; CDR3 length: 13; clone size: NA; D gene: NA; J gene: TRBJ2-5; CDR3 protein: CASTSGFQETQYF; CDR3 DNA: TGTGCCAGCACCTCAGGGTTCCAAGAGACCCAGTACTTC
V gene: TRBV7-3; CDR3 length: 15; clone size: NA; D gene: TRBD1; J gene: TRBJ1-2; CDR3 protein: CASSRGGTGIIGYTF; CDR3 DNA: TGTGCCAGCAGCCGAGGAGGGACAGGGATTATTGGCTACACCTTC
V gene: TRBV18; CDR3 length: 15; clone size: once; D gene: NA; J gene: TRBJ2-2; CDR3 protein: CASSPRPGNTGELFF; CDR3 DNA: TGTGCCAGCTCACCACGACCAGGGAACACCGGGGAGCTGTTTTTT
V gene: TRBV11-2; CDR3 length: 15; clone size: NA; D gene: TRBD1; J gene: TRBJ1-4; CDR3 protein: CASSLVGTGGEKLFF; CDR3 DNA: TGTGCCAGCAGCTTAGTGGGGACAGGAGGTGAAAAACTGTTTTTT
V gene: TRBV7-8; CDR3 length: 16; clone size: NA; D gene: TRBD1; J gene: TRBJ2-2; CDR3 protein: CASSFSDRGDTGELFF; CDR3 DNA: TGTGCCAGCAGCTTTTCCGACAGGGGGGACACCGGGGAGCTGTTTTTT
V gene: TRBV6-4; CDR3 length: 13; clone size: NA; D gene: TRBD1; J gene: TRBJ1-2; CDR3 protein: CASSAGTGDGYTF; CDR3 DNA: TGTGCCAGCAGTGCCGGGACAGGGGACGGCTACACCTTC
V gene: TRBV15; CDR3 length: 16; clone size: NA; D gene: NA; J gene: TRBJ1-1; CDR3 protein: CATSREGTAGNTEAFF; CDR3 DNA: TGTGCCACCAGCAGAGAAGGAACAGCCGGAAACACTGAAGCTTTCTTT
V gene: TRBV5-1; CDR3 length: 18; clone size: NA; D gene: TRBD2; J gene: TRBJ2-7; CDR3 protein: CASSTGLAGGPSSYEQYF; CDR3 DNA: TGCGCCAGCAGCACCGGACTAGCGGGGGGGCCCAGCTCCTACGAGCAGTACTTC
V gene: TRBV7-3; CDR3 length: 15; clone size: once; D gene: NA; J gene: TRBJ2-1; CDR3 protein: CASSLFKGSYNEQFF; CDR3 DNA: TGTGCCAGCAGCTTATTCAAGGGTTCCTACAATGAGCAGTTCTTC
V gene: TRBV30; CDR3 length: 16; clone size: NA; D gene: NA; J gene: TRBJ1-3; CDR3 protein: CAWSVALQSGGNTIYF; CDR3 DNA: TGTGCCTGGAGTGTAGCTCTACAGTCGGGTGGAAACACCATATATTTT
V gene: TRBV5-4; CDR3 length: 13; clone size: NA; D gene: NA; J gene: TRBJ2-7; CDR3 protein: CASSLRGTYEQYF; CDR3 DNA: TGTGCCAGCAGCTTGCGGGGGACCTACGAGCAGTACTTC
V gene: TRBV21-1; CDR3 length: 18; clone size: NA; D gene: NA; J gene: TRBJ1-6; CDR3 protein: CASSKRNFRDRCDSPLHF; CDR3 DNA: TGTGCCAGCAGCAAACGGAACTTTAGGGACAGGTGTGATTCACCCCTCCACTTT
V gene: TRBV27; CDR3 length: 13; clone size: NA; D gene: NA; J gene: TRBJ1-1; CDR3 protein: CASRDTRLTEAFF; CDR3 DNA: TGTGCCAGCAGAGATACAAGGTTGACTGAAGCTTTCTTT
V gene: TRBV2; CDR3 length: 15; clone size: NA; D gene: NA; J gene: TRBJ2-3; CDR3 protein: CASSEDQTGTDTQYF; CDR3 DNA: TGTGCCAGCAGTGAAGACCAAACGGGCACAGATACGCAGTATTTT
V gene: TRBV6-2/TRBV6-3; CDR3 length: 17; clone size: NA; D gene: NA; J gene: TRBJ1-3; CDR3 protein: CASSSLLRAHSGNTIYF; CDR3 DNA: TGTGCCAGCAGCTCGCTGCTCAGAGCCCACTCTGGAAACACCATATATTTT
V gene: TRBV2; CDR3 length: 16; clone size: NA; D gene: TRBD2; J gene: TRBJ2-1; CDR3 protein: CASSGSLSGGLNEQFF; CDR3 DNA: TGTGCCAGCAGTGGTTCCCTGAGCGGGGGGCTAAATGAGCAGTTCTTC
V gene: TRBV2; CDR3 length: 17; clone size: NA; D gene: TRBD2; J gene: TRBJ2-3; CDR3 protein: CASSEGTSGPATDTQYF; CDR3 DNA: TGTGCCAGCAGTGAAGGGACTAGCGGCCCTGCCACAGATACGCAGTATTTT
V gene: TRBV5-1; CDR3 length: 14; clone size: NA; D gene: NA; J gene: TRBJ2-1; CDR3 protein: CASSSYTYYNEQFF; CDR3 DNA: TGCGCCAGCAGCTCCTACACTTATTACAATGAGCAGTTCTTC
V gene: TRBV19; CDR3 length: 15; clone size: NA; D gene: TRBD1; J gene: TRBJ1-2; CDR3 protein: CASSSTGQGTYGYTF; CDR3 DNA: TGTGCCAGTAGTTCTACGGGACAGGGGACCTATGGCTACACCTTC
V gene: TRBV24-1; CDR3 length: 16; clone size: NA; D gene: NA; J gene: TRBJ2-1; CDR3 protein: CATSDASFRGGDEQFF; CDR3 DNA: TGTGCCACCAGTGATGCCTCATTCAGGGGGGGAGATGAGCAGTTCTTC
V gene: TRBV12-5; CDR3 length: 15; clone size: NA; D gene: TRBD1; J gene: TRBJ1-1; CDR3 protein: CASGLFGTENTEAFF; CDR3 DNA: TGTGCTAGTGGTTTGTTCGGGACAGAGAACACTGAAGCTTTCTTT
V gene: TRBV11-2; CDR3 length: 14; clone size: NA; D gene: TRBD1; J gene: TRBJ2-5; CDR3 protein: CASSYSGQQETQYF; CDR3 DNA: TGTGCCAGCAGCTACTCGGGACAGCAAGAGACCCAGTACTTC
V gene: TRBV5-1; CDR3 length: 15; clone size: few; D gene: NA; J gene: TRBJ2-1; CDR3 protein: CASSSAPTSANEQFF; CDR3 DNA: TGCGCCAGCAGCTCCGCCCCGACTAGTGCCAATGAGCAGTTCTTC
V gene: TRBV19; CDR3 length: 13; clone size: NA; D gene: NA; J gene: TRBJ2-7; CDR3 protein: CASSIGQNYEQYF; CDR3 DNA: TGTGCCAGTAGTATAGGACAGAACTACGAGCAGTACTTC
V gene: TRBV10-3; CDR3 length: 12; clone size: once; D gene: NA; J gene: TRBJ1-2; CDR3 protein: CAISDRSYGYTF; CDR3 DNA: TGTGCCATCAGTGACAGATCTTATGGCTACACCTTC
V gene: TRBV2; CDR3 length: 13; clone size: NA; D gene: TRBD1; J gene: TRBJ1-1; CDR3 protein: CASRGQGGTEAFF; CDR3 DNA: TGTGCCAGCAGAGGGCAGGGGGGAACTGAAGCTTTCTTT
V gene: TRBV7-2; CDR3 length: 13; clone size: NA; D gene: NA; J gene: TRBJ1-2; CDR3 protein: CASSQRGGRGHTF; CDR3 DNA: TGTGCCAGCAGCCAACGGGGGGGCAGGGGACACACCTTC
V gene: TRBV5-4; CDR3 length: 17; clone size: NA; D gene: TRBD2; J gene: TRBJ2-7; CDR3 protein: CASSLRLAGDLSYEQYF; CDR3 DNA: TGTGCCAGCAGCTTGCGGCTAGCGGGGGACCTCTCCTACGAGCAGTACTTC
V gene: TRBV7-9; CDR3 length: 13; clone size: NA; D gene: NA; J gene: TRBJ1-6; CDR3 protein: CASSLRDSSPLHF; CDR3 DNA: TGTGCCAGCAGCTTACGTGACAGTTCACCCCTCCACTTT